These T cell receptor beta chains were read from a single sample in a study of vaccination effects on CD4 cells after COVID-19. TCRdb's copy holds only in-frame clones and misses some; the assay was immunoSEQ multiplex PCR. The table has around 47,000 clones, over 60% seen once; the top ten hold about 10%. Their antigens are not known. The specimen comprised CD4+ T cells from PBMCs cultured without peptide, sampled after COVID-19 vaccination. These TCRs come from a human donor who received a COVID-19 vaccine. Each CDR3 is given with its conserved first and last residue. Each record gives: V gene, D gene, clone size, J gene, CDR3 protein. A D gene is named only where the DNA matches it firmly. The size field is filled for only some rows; it gives once, few, many or a size class.

>TRBV2|NA|NA|TRBJ1-2
CASRVDTLYGYTF
>TRBV25-1|NA|NA|TRBJ1-2
CASEGQGRVGYTF
>TRBV11-2|TRBD2|NA|TRBJ2-5
CASSPLGGGARETQYF
>TRBV6-4|NA|NA|TRBJ2-1
CASSDGLAFNEQFF
>TRBV10-3|TRBD1|few|TRBJ2-7
CATDLDDRGIPYEQYF
>TRBV7-8|TRBD1|NA|TRBJ2-7
CASRLDRAMAYEQYF
>TRBV10-3|NA|NA|TRBJ2-5
CAISESETQYF
>TRBV28|NA|NA|TRBJ2-7
CASSLGVGYSYEQYF
>TRBV6-5|TRBD1|NA|TRBJ1-1
CASSYSIDRVGTEAFF
>TRBV5-1|NA|NA|TRBJ1-5
CASSLGQSNQPQHF
>TRBV6-2/TRBV6-3|NA|NA|TRBJ2-7
CASSFQAGPYEQYF
>TRBV27|NA|NA|TRBJ1-4
CASSSPFNEKLFF
>TRBV5-4|NA|NA|TRBJ1-4
CASNRRGVNEKLFF
>TRBV20-1|NA|NA|TRBJ2-3
CSASDIDTQYF
>TRBV29-1|NA|NA|TRBJ1-5
CSVEIPSGGNSNQPQHF
>TRBV12-3/TRBV12-4|NA|NA|TRBJ2-7
CASSSAPLREQYF
>TRBV12-3/TRBV12-4|NA|once|TRBJ2-3
CASSLGAQYF
>TRBV7-9|NA|few|TRBJ2-1
CASSREGAYNEQFF
>TRBV24-1|NA|few|TRBJ1-2
CATSAGGNYGYTF
>TRBV6-4|TRBD1|NA|TRBJ1-5
CASRDGQGEFNQPQHF
>TRBV9|NA|NA|TRBJ1-4
CASSEVATNEKLFF
>TRBV7-9|NA|NA|TRBJ2-3
CASSLEGTDTQYF
>TRBV10-3|NA|NA|TRBJ2-3
CAISDRADTQYF
>TRBV5-1|TRBD2|NA|TRBJ2-1
CASRPSGTSGGAGYNEQFF
>TRBV4-1|TRBD1|NA|TRBJ1-1
CASSHGQGSNTEAFF
>TRBV2|NA|NA|TRBJ1-2
CASSEGGQGWGYTF
>TRBV11-2|TRBD1|NA|TRBJ2-3
CASSLMGQGTDTQYF
>TRBV24-1|TRBD1|NA|TRBJ1-2
CATASPRRSGTDGYTF
>TRBV4-1|NA|NA|TRBJ1-4
CASSQDPTDGATNEKLFF
>TRBV18|TRBD2|NA|TRBJ2-1
CASSPISGGVYNEQFF
>TRBV5-1|NA|NA|TRBJ2-1
CASSMATNNEQFF
>TRBV6-6|NA|NA|TRBJ1-5
CASRADEGGNQPQHF
>TRBV11-3|TRBD2|NA|TRBJ2-1
CASSLARTSDYNEQFF